Presented here are 27 T cell receptor beta chains from one specimen sequenced in a study of blood T cell repertoires in COVID-19. Only in-frame clones appear in the TCRdb table, and some are missing; sequencing was by immunoSEQ multiplex PCR. The sample includes over 250,000 clones, roughly nine tenths of them seen just once. The sequencing sample was made of PBMCs or T cells enriched from blood (not recorded which). These receptors were collected from a woman aged 18-29 years who had recovered from COVID-19.

The rearrangement uses TRBV27 and TRBJ1-5; D ambiguous. Germline V CDR1 and CDR2: MNHEY, SMNVEV (reference sequence). This CDR3 spans 16 amino acids. Deletions cut 1 base from V and 6 bases from J, with 16 bases between. The CDR3 DNA reads as TGTGCCAGCAGTTTATTATTCTCGGGGTCCAGTCAGCCCCAGCATTTT. It yields the protein CASSLLFSGSSQPQHF.

The genes are TRBV3-1 (or the pseudogene TRBV3-2) and TRBJ1-1; D is unresolved. This CDR3 spans 14 amino acids. Germline V lookup: CDR1 LGHDT, CDR2 YNNKEL (reference sequence). Trimming pared 4 bases from V and 5 bases from J, leaving 14 bases between. The CDR3 spells CASSRSPVQTEAFF. In nucleotides, the CDR3 is TGTGCCAGCAGCCGCTCCCCGGTCCAAACTGAAGCTTTCTTT.

V is TRBV5-6 and J is TRBJ1-2, with D unclear. Germline assignment: CDR1 SGHDT and CDR2 YYEEEE. The CDR3 is 13 residues long. Trimming removed 3 bases at V and 3 bases at J, with 9 bases between. CDR3 in amino acids: CASSSRFYYGYTF. The CDR3, as DNA: TGTGCCAGCAGCTCCAGGTTTTACTATGGCTACACCTTC.

J is TRBJ2-5 and V is TRBV29-1; D perhaps matches TRBD1 (5 bases). The CDR3 is made up of 13 amino acids. Trimming removed 6 bases from V and 5 bases from J, with 16 bases in between. Germline V gives CDR1 SQVTM, CDR2 ANQGSEA. CDR3 residues: CSVLRAGSETQYF. In DNA, the CDR3 is TGCAGCGTCCTTAGGGCAGGGTCGGAGACCCAGTACTTC.

As concerns this clone: Other DNA sequences in the sample encode the same CDR3. The J gene is TRBJ2-1, the V gene TRBV5-1; 7 bases are a match to TRBD1. CDR1 is SGHRS, CDR2 YFSETQ, per germline. Losses at the gene ends were 6 bases for V and 0 bases for J; bases not matched to a gene: 3. This CDR3 contains 14 residues. CDR3 nucleotides: TGCGCCAGCACCCGGGACAGCTCCTACAATGAGCAGTTCTTC. This codes for CASTRDSSYNEQFF.

The rearrangement links TRBV5-1 to TRBJ2-3, with 7 bases fitting TRBD2. J gave up 2 bases and V 4 bases, and 7 bases lay outside the gene matches. The CDR3 sequence is 15 residues long. Germline V gene data show CDR1 as SGHRS and CDR2 as YFSETQ. The CDR3 sequence is CASSLLADNTDTQYF. In DNA, the CDR3 is TGCGCCAGCAGCCTTCTAGCGGATAACACAGATACGCAGTATTTT.

This clone was seen only once. The CDR3 reads CASSGTGEKAFF. The CDR3, as DNA: TGTGCCAGCAGCGGCACAGGGGAGAAAGCTTTCTTT. The rearrangement joins TRBV25-1 to TRBJ1-1; TRBD1 agrees at 7 bases. Germline V lookup: CDR1 MGHDK, CDR2 SYGVNS. The trim removed 6 bases at V and 9 bases at J, leaving 7 bases unmatched. This CDR3 has 12 residues. The whole variable domain, filled in from reference TRBV25-1 and TRBJ1-1, reads EADIYQTPRYLVIGTGKKITLECSQTMGHDKMYWYQQDPGMELHLIHYSYGVNSTEKGDLSSESTVSRIRTEHFPLTLESARPSHTSQYLCASSGTGEKAFFGQGTRLTVV.

Concerning this clone itself: Other DNA sequences within the sample encode an identical CDR3. The chain employs TRBV5-4 and TRBJ1-4, with 8 bases aligning to TRBD1. Germline CDR1 and CDR2: SGHNT and YYREEE (reference sequence). The CDR3 has 14 residues. Trimming at V came to 2 bases and at J to 8 bases, leaving 5 bases not matched to a gene. CDR3 protein: CASSFDRGVEKLFF. The DNA of the CDR3 is TGTGCCAGCAGCTTCGACAGGGGTGTCGAAAAACTGTTTTTT.

DNA for the CDR3: TGTGCCAGCAGCCAAGATCTTCGTATTAAAGCTTTCTTT. Translated: CASSQDLRIKAFF. V is TRBV14 and J is TRBJ1-1; D is unresolved. V shed 0 bases and J shed 9 bases, with 11 bases lying between them. This CDR3 has 13 residues. Germline V gene data show CDR1 as SGHDN and CDR2 as FVKESK.

The V and J genes are TRBV28 and TRBJ2-4; D unclear. This CDR3 comprises 16 residues. V was clipped by 3 bases and J by 3 bases, with 15 bases between them. Germline CDR1 MDHEN, CDR2 SYDVKM. The CDR3 loop is CASSLAVELVKNIQYF. DNA for the CDR3: TGTGCCAGCAGTTTGGCGGTCGAATTGGTCAAAAACATTCAGTACTTC.

The V and J genes are TRBV9 and TRBJ1-2; weak D call: TRBD1 (5 bases). This CDR3 is 16 amino acids long. Trimming removed 4 bases at V and 6 bases at J, with 22 bases between. Looked up from germline, CDR1 is SGDLS and CDR2 is YYNGEE. Here the CDR3 DNA reads TGTGCCAGCAGCCCATCGGGGGGGGTGTTGGTGGATGGCTACACCTTC. Translation gives CASSPSGGVLVDGYTF. The variable domain in full, with the rest retrieved from reference TRBV9 and TRBJ1-2, is DSGVTQTPKHLITATGQRVTLRCSPRSGDLSVYWYQQSLDQGLQFLIQYYNGEERAKGNILERFSAQQFPDLHSELNLSSLELGDSALYFCASSPSGGVLVDGYTFGSGTRLTVV.

This rearrangement joins TRBV5-1 to TRBJ1-1, with 7 bases lining up with TRBD1. This CDR3 is 14 amino acids long. The germline gives CDR1 SGHRS, CDR2 YFSETQ. Losses at the gene ends were 4 bases for V and 1 base for J; bases not matched to a gene: 4. CDR3 protein: CASSAGQTNTEAFF. CDR3 in DNA: TGCGCCAGCAGCGCGGGACAGACGAACACTGAAGCTTTCTTT.

V usage is TRBV19 and J usage is TRBJ1-6; 9 bases agree with TRBD1. Germline V gene lookup returns CDR1 LNHDA and CDR2 SQIVND (reference sequence). V trimming: 5 bases; J trimming: 9 bases; junction bases outside the gene matches: 8. The CDR3 covers 15 residues. The CDR3 protein is CASSPTGTGTSPLHF. In DNA, the CDR3 is TGTGCCAGTAGTCCGACCGGGACAGGGACTTCACCCCTCCACTTT. The full variable domain, completed using reference TRBV19 and TRBJ1-6, is DGGITQSPKYLFRKEGQNVTLSCEQNLNHDAMYWYRQDPGQGLRLIYYSQIVNDFQKGDIAEGYSVSREKKESFPLTVTSAQKNPTAFYLCASSPTGTGTSPLHFGNGTRLTVT.

CDR3 protein: CASRRSDRLANYGYTF. For the CDR3, the DNA is TGTGCCAGCAGACGAAGCGACAGATTAGCTAACTATGGCTACACCTTC. V gene TRBV28 combines with J gene TRBJ1-2, with D possibly being TRBD1 (5 bases). The CDR3 spans 16 residues. The germline CDR1 and CDR2 sequences are MDHEN and SYDVKM. V dropped 6 bases and J dropped 0 bases, with 17 bases sitting between them.

The genes are TRBV5-1 and TRBJ2-3; 13 bases map to TRBD2. Germline CDR1 reads SGHRS; CDR2 reads YFSETQ. This CDR3 comprises 15 residues. V dropped 1 base and J dropped 6; count of bases not matched to a gene: 2. DNA for the CDR3: TGCGCCAGCAGCTTGACTAGCGGGGGGGCTGATACGCAGTATTTT. Translation: CASSLTSGGADTQYF.

In this sample, this clone turned up once. V gene TRBV24-1 combines with J gene TRBJ2-1; D uncertain. The V end was cut by 4 bases, the J end by 9 bases, with 12 bases between. CDR3 size: 13 residues. Germline V CDR1 and CDR2: KGHDR, SFDVKD. The CDR3 sequence: CATSEGALSEQFF. CDR3 coding DNA: TGTGCCACCAGTGAGGGCGCTTTAAGTGAGCAGTTCTTC.

This clone was counted once. V is TRBV10-3 and J is TRBJ2-7; a possible D gene is TRBD1 (6 bases). The CDR3 runs 16 residues. The germline CDR1 and CDR2 sequences are ENHRY and SYGVKD. V was cut by 2 bases and J by 5 bases, with 19 bases left in between. The CDR3 sequence: CAISEGRGGPRDEQYF. DNA of the CDR3: TGTGCCATCAGTGAGGGGCGTGGGGGCCCTCGGGACGAGCAGTACTTC.

The V and J genes are TRBV6-6 and TRBJ2-1, with 8 nucleotides matching TRBD2. This CDR3 has 15 residues. The germline V gene encodes CDR1 MNHNY and CDR2 SVGAGI (reference sequence). Trimming removed 6 bases from V and 7 bases from J; junction bases left unmatched: 11. CDR3 in DNA: TGTGCCAGCAGCCCCCCCGGGGGGGCCGTGAATGAGCAGTTCTTC. Translated, it gives CASSPPGGAVNEQFF.

The chain recombines TRBV11-2 with TRBJ2-5; tentatively, D is TRBD1 (6 bases). Germline loops: CDR1 SGHAT, CDR2 FQNNGV. Trimming cost V 3 bases and J 1 base, with 12 bases left between them. The CDR3 length is 15 residues. The CDR3 spells CASSFLDRIQETQYF. The CDR3, as DNA: TGTGCCAGCAGCTTTTTGGACAGAATCCAAGAGACCCAGTACTTC.

This rearrangement joins TRBV7-6 to TRBJ2-1; 10 nucleotides agree with TRBD2. Germline V lookup: CDR1 SGHVS, CDR2 FNYEAQ. Losses at the gene ends were 1 base for V and 0 bases for J; bases not matched to a gene: 3. The CDR3 covers 17 residues. CDR3: CASSLEAGGSSYNEQFF. The CDR3 DNA reads TGTGCCAGCAGCTTAGAAGCGGGGGGGAGCTCCTACAATGAGCAGTTCTTC.

The rearrangement uses TRBV10-1 and TRBJ2-3; the D gene is possibly TRBD2 (6 bases). The CDR3 spans 16 residues. With 2 bases removed from V and 0 bases from J, the gap between germline ends came to 12 bases. The germline V gene has CDR1 WNHNN and CDR2 SYGVQD (reference sequence). The CDR3 region is CASSELLGGSTDTQYF. The CDR3 bases are TGCGCCAGCAGTGAGCTGTTGGGGGGTAGCACAGATACGCAGTATTTT.

The genes are TRBV28 and TRBJ1-4; 7 bases are shared with TRBD1. V lost 3 bases and J lost 0; bases outside the gene matches: 16. Germline V gene sequence: CDR1 MDHEN, CDR2 SYDVKM. There are 20 residues in the CDR3. CDR3: CASSFLRQGFSSATNEKLFF. CDR3 sequence (DNA): TGTGCCAGCAGTTTCCTCCGACAGGGCTTTTCGTCTGCAACTAATGAAAAACTGTTTTTT.

This clone came up once. The gene calls are TRBV11-3 and TRBJ2-1; 12 nucleotides agree with TRBD2. The germline V gene has CDR1 SGHNT and CDR2 YENEEA. The CDR3 is made up of 16 amino acids. V trimming: 5 bases; J trimming: 9 bases; junction bases outside the gene matches: 11. The CDR3 spells CASSHLAGGPVGEQFF. The CDR3 DNA reads as TGTGCCAGCAGCCATCTAGCGGGGGGGCCCGTGGGTGAGCAGTTCTTC.

The J gene is TRBJ1-5, the V gene TRBV28, with 8 bases aligning to TRBD1. V gave up 5 bases and J gave up 1 base; unmatched junction bases: 4. Germline CDR1 reads MDHEN; CDR2 reads SYDVKM. The CDR3 consists of 15 residues. CDR3 bases: TGTGCCAGCAGTGACACAGGGGGGAGCAATCAGCCCCAGCATTTT. This gives the protein CASSDTGGSNQPQHF.

This chain joins TRBV12-3 or TRBV12-4 and TRBJ1-2, with D perhaps TRBD1 (6 bases). Trimming shortened V by 8 bases and J by 2 bases, and 9 bases separated the two germline ends. The CDR3 runs to 12 residues. This CDR3 reads CASGQRNYGYTF. The CDR3 nucleotides are TGTGCCAGCGGACAGCGAAACTATGGCTACACCTTC.

This chain links TRBV11-2 with TRBJ1-4; the match to TRBD1 covers 9 bases. Trimming took 5 bases from V and 3 from J; bases not matched to a gene: 10. The germline CDR1 and CDR2 sequences are SGHAT and FQNNGV. The CDR3 contains 17 residues. CDR3 nucleotides: TGTGCCAGCAGCCTCGATGGACAGGGGTGGTCTAATGAAAAACTGTTTTTT. The encoded protein is CASSLDGQGWSNEKLFF.

This chain connects TRBV7-9 to TRBJ2-7; D perhaps matches TRBD2 (6 bases). The germline V gene encodes CDR1 SEHNR and CDR2 FQNEAQ (reference sequence). V was pared by 5 bases and J by 7 bases, with 15 bases between. The CDR3 runs to 13 residues. CDR3 DNA: TGTGCCAGCAGCGGGGGGACGGCCTGGGAGCAGTACTTC. This codes for CASSGGTAWEQYF.